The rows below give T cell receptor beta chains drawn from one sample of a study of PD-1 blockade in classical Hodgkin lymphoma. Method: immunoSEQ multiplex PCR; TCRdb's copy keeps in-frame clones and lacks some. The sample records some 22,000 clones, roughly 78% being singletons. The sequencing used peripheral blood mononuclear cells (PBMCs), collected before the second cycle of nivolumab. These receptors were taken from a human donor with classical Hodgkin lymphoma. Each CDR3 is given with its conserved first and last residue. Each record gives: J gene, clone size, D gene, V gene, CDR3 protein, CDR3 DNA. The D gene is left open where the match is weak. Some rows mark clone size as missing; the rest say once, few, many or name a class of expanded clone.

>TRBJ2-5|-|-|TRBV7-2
CASSLTRQETQYF
TGTGCCAGCAGCTTAACGCGTCAAGAGACCCAGTACTTC
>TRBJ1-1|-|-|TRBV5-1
CASSGTRGPNTEAFF
TGCGCCAGCAGCGGAACCAGGGGCCCGAACACTGAAGCTTTCTTT
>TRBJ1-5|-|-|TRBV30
CAWSVGGSNQPQHF
TGTGCCTGGAGTGTGGGGGGTAGCAATCAGCCCCAGCATTTT
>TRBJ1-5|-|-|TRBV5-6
CASSQGRVNQPQHF
TGTGCCAGCAGCCAGGGCCGGGTCAATCAGCCCCAGCATTTT
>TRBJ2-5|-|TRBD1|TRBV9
CASSVSGQGIQTQYF
TGTGCCAGCAGCGTATCCGGACAGGGTATCCAGACCCAGTACTTC
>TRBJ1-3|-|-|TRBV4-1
CASSQELLEGAGNTIYF
TGCGCCAGCAGCCAAGAATTGTTGGAGGGCGCTGGAAACACCATATATTTT
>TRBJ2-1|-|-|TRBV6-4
CASSDSGGADEQFF
TGTGCCAGCAGTGACTCGGGGGGGGCAGATGAGCAGTTCTTC
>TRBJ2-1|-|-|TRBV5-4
CASSLTGLRNEQFF
TGTGCCAGCAGCTTAACAGGGCTGAGAAATGAGCAGTTCTTC
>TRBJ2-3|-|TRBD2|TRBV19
CASMDLAGSTDTQYF
TGTGCCAGTATGGACTTAGCGGGAAGTACAGATACGCAGTATTTT
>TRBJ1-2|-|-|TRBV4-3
CASSQEPVNYGYTF
TGCGCCAGCAGCCAAGAACCAGTCAACTATGGCTACACCTTC
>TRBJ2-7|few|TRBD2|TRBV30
CAWALAGLREQYF
TGTGCCTGGGCCCTAGCGGGACTCAGGGAGCAGTACTTC
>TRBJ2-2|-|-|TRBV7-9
CASRAENANTGELFF
TGTGCCAGCAGGGCAGAGAACGCGAACACCGGGGAGCTGTTTTTT
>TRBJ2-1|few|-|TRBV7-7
CASSLGPNHNEQFF
TGTGCTAGCAGCTTAGGGCCCAATCACAATGAGCAGTTCTTC
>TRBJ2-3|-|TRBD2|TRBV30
CAWSVREGVKDTQYF
TGTGCCTGGAGTGTACGGGAGGGAGTGAAAGATACGCAGTATTTT
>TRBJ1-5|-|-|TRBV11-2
CASSLSRLYSNQPQHF
TGTGCCAGCAGCTTAAGCCGCCTTTATAGCAATCAGCCCCAGCATTTT
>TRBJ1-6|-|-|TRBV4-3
CASSQDSYTSPLHF
TGCGCCAGCAGCCAAGACTCTTACACTTCACCCCTCCACTTT
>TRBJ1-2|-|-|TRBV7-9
CASSLEGGYGYTF
TGTGCCAGCAGCTTAGAAGGCGGATATGGCTACACCTTC
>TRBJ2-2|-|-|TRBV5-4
CASSLGGTGELFF
TGTGCCAGCAGCTTGGGGGGCACCGGGGAGCTGTTTTTT
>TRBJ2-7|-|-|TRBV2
CASRGGLAAYEQYF
TGTGCCAGCAGGGGGGGGCTAGCGGCCTACGAGCAGTACTTC
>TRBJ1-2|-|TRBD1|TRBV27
CASSQQGAIGYTF
TGTGCCAGCAGCCAACAGGGGGCGATTGGCTACACCTTC
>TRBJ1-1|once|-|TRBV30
CAWTGSRVEGNTEAFF
TGTGCCTGGACAGGTTCCAGGGTGGAGGGTAACACTGAAGCTTTCTTT
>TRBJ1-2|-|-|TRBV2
CASSDPGLNYGYTF
TGTGCCAGCAGTGATCCGGGACTGAACTATGGCTACACCTTC
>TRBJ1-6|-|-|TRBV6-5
CASSFLARNSPLHF
TGTGCCAGCAGTTTCCTAGCAAGGAATTCACCCCTCCACTTT
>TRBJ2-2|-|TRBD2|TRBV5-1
CASSPGTKNTGELFF
TGCGCCAGCAGCCCTGGGACTAAGAACACCGGGGAGCTGTTTTTT
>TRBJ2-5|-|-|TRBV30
CAWSVGWETQYF
TGTGCCTGGAGTGTAGGGTGGGAGACCCAGTACTTC
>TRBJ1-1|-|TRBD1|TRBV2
CASRRDRMNTEAFF
TGTGCCAGCAGAAGGGACAGGATGAACACTGAAGCTTTCTTT
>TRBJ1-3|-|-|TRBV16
CASSQVVAGNTIYF
TGTGCCAGCAGCCAAGTCGTTGCTGGAAACACCATATATTTT
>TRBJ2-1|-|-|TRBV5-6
CASNRPGRQDQQFF
TGTGCCAGCAACCGACCGGGACGGCAAGATCAGCAGTTCTTC
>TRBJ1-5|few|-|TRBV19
CASSKTDNQPQHF
TGTGCCAGTAGTAAGACAGATAATCAGCCCCAGCATTTT
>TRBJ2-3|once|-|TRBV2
CATRPGLKSTDTQYF
TGTGCCACCCGGCCAGGGTTAAAAAGCACAGATACGCAGTATTTT
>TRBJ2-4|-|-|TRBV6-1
CASSVDQGKDIQYF
TGTGCCAGCAGCGTAGACCAGGGGAAGGACATTCAGTACTTC
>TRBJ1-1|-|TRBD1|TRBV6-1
CASSERQGSVAEAFF
TGTGCCAGCAGTGAACGACAGGGGTCAGTGGCTGAAGCTTTCTTT
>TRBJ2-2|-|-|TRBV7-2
CASSPQRNTGELFF
TGTGCCAGCAGCCCCCAGCGTAACACCGGGGAGCTGTTTTTT
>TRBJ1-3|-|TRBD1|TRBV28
CAGRSGGQGGNTIYF
TGTGCTGGGAGAAGTGGCGGACAGGGCGGAAACACCATATATTTT
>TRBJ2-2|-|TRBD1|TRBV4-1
CASSQGQGGELFF
TGCGCCAGCAGCCAAGGACAGGGGGGGGAGCTGTTTTTT
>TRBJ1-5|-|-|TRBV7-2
CASSWRDQPQHF
TGTGCCAGCAGCTGGAGGGATCAGCCCCAGCATTTT
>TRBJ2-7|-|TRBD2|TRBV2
CASSGTSRDEQYF
TGTGCCAGCAGTGGGACTAGCCGGGACGAGCAGTACTTC
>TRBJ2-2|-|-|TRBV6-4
CASSGAPPQGELFF
TGTGCCAGCAGTGGGGCCCCACCTCAGGGGGAGCTGTTTTTT
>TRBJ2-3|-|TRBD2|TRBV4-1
CASSQDLAGGPGDTQYF
TGCGCCAGCAGCCAAGATCTAGCGGGGGGGCCAGGGGATACGCAGTATTTT
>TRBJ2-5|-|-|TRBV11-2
CASRFSPWPGRVETQYF
TGTGCCAGCAGGTTTAGTCCGTGGCCGGGGCGGGTGGAGACCCAGTACTTC
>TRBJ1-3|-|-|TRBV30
CAWALLDRKSDTIYF
TGTGCCTGGGCCCTCCTAGACAGAAAAAGCGACACCATATATTTT
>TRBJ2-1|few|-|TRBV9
CASSAGTSSSYNEQFF
TGTGCCAGCAGCGCCGGGACTTCGAGCTCCTACAATGAGCAGTTCTTC
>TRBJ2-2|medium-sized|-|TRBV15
CATSRDWQDRNTGELFF
TGTGCCACCAGCAGAGATTGGCAGGATCGGAACACCGGGGAGCTGTTTTTT
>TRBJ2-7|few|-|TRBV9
CASSGRDSSYEQYF
TGTGCCAGCAGCGGCCGGGACTCCTCCTACGAGCAGTACTTC